The 18 T cell receptor beta chains in this list originate from one sample, sequenced in a study of T cell responses to AZD1222 COVID-19 vaccine. Generated by immunoSEQ multiplex PCR, the TCRdb table keeps only in-frame clones and is missing some. The sample carries under 140,000 clones, about 88% recorded once. The specimen comprised peripheral blood, sampled on day 0 of AZD1222 vaccination. The origin of the receptors is an adult in good health.

The chain uses TRBV21-1 and TRBJ2-3; the table's D call of TRBD1 was not tested on the DNA. TRBV21-1 is flagged as a pseudogene. This CDR3 has 20 residues. The CDR3 spells CASRPIPGTDYFPSTDTQYF. In nucleotides, the CDR3 is TGTGCCAGCAGACCGATACCCGGGACAGACTACTTCCCTAGCACAGATACGCAGTATTTT.

This rearrangement joins TRBV13 to TRBJ1-1; D gene unclear. The CDR3 contains 15 residues. V was clipped by 4 bases and J by 7 bases, with 19 bases between them. CDR1 is PRHDT, CDR2 FYEKMQ, per germline (reference sequence). In DNA, the CDR3 is TGTGCCAGCAGCTCCTCCGGCGTTGGAGTTTATGAAGCTTTCTTT. Translated: CASSSSGVGVYEAFF.

This clone was seen just once. The chain is built from TRBV2 and TRBJ1-3; D unresolved. The CDR3 loop spans 14 amino acids. Germline CDR1 is SNHLY and CDR2 is FYNNEI. Trimming took 4 bases from V and 4 from J, leaving 11 bases between them. The CDR3 reads CASSVTASGNTIYF. The CDR3 DNA reads as TGTGCCAGCAGTGTAACAGCAAGCGGAAACACCATATATTTT.

The rearrangement uses TRBV27 and TRBJ1-6; TRBD1 matches 9 bases. V gave up 7 bases and J gave up 9 bases; unmatched junction bases: 10. The CDR3 has 15 amino acids. CDR1 MNHEY and CDR2 SMNVEV come from the germline V gene (reference sequence). For the CDR3, the DNA is TGTGCCAGCACCCTCGGGGGGACAGGGTTTTCACCCCTCCACTTT. Translation: CASTLGGTGFSPLHF.

In this sample, this clone turned up once. This sequence joins TRBV2 and TRBJ2-7; 12 bases fit TRBD2. V lost 6 bases to trimming and J lost 9 bases; unmatched junction nucleotides: 18. Looked up from germline, CDR1 is SNHLY and CDR2 is FYNNEI. The CDR3 contains 17 residues. The DNA for the CDR3 is TGTGCCAGCAGGAGGGGACTAGCGGGTCCTACCTACGAGTGGCAGTACTTC. This encodes CASRRGLAGPTYEWQYF.

CDR3 sequence: CATMPIQADRPEYF. CDR3 coding DNA: TGTGCCACCATGCCGATCCAAGCCGATCGACCCGAGTACTTC. J is TRBJ2-7 and V is TRBV15; D remains unclear. This CDR3 is built from 14 residues. Germline CDR1 and CDR2: LNHNV and YYDKDF (reference sequence). V was clipped by 7 bases and J by 11 bases, with 24 bases between them.

A word on this clone: The sample carries other DNA sequences with the same CDR3. J is TRBJ1-2 and V is TRBV3-1 (or the pseudogene TRBV3-2); 7 positions match TRBD1. Germline CDR1 reads LGHDT; CDR2 reads YNNKEL (reference sequence). The length of the CDR3 is 15 residues. Trimming removed 3 bases from V and 4 bases from J; junction bases left unmatched: 8. The CDR3 spells CASSQDRDRPYGYTF. As DNA, the CDR3 is TGTGCCAGCAGCCAGGACCGGGACAGACCCTATGGCTACACCTTC.

V gene TRBV30 combines with J gene TRBJ1-4; D is unresolved. CDR3 length: 14 amino acids. Per the germline V gene, CDR1 is GTSNPN and CDR2 is SVGIG (reference sequence). Trimming removed 4 bases at V and 5 bases at J, with 14 bases between. The CDR3 loop is CAWTDRVTNEKLFF. CDR3 in DNA: TGTGCCTGGACGGACCGCGTTACAAATGAAAAACTGTTTTTT.

The chain combines TRBV18 with TRBJ2-1; D unclear. V lost 3 bases, J lost 7 bases, and 16 bases lay in between. This CDR3 is 15 amino acids long. Per germline, CDR1 KGHSH and CDR2 LQKENI. CDR3 nucleotide sequence: TGTGCCAGCTCACCCGGCGTTGCGCCCGATAATGAGCAGTTCTTC. This translates into CASSPGVAPDNEQFF.

The chain uses TRBV19 and TRBJ2-7; D is ambiguous. The CDR3 length is 13 residues. V lost 5 bases to trimming and J lost 1 base, with 9 bases between them. The germline V gene encodes CDR1 LNHDA and CDR2 SQIVND (reference sequence). CDR3: CASSRTESYEQYF. The CDR3 bases are TGTGCCAGTAGTCGGACGGAGTCCTACGAGCAGTACTTC. The variable domain in full, completed from reference TRBV19 and TRBJ2-7, reads DGGITQSPKYLFRKEGQNVTLSCEQNLNHDAMYWYRQDPGQGLRLIYYSQIVNDFQKGDIAEGYSVSREKKESFPLTVTSAQKNPTAFYLCASSRTESYEQYFGPGTRLTVT.

Here the CDR3 reads CASSQTIRAYEQYF. The DNA of the CDR3 is TGTGCCAGCAGCCAAACAATAAGGGCCTACGAGCAGTACTTC. The V call is TRBV27, the J call TRBJ2-7, with D unclear. CDR1 is MNHEY, CDR2 SMNVEV, per germline (reference sequence). This CDR3 region has 14 residues. The V end lost 6 bases, the J end lost 2 bases, and 14 bases lay between the germline ends.

This clone came up a few times. The V and J genes are TRBV28 and TRBJ1-2; 9 positions match TRBD1. CDR3 length: 13 amino acids. Unmatched junction bases numbered 6, after V lost 9 bases and J lost 4 bases. The germline CDR1 and CDR2 sequences are MDHEN and SYDVKM. CDR3: CASETGGSYGYTF. In DNA form, the CDR3 reads TGTGCCAGTGAGACAGGGGGTAGCTATGGCTACACCTTC.

The chain is built from TRBV15 and TRBJ2-7, with 12 nucleotides matching TRBD2. The germline gives CDR1 LNHNV, CDR2 YYDKDF (reference sequence). This CDR3 is 13 amino acids long. The V segment lost 6 bases and the J segment 7 bases; nucleotides outside the gene matches: 4. The DNA of the CDR3 is TGTGCCACCAGGACTAGCGGGAGCCTGGAGCAGTACTTC. The encoded protein is CATRTSGSLEQYF.

The J gene is TRBJ1-2, the V gene TRBV19; D remains unclear. The CDR3 has 14 residues. The ends were cut back, 3 bases at V and 3 bases at J, with 11 bases in the middle. Per the germline V gene, CDR1 is LNHDA and CDR2 is SQIVND (reference sequence). CDR3 sequence reads: CASSMGSGYYGYTF. CDR3 DNA: TGTGCCAGTAGTATGGGTTCCGGATACTATGGCTACACCTTC.

The V call is TRBV19, the J call TRBJ1-1, with D unresolved. The V gene's germline CDR1 is LNHDA and CDR2 SQIVND (reference sequence). V was clipped by 3 bases and J by 4 bases, with 12 bases between them. The length of the CDR3 is 14 residues. This CDR3 reads CASSIEGRSTEAFF. CDR3 bases: TGTGCCAGTAGTATCGAGGGAAGGAGCACTGAAGCTTTCTTT.

The genes are TRBV7-9 and TRBJ1-1; D not resolved. The V end was cut by 2 bases, the J end by 2 bases, with 9 bases between. The germline CDR1 and CDR2 sequences are SEHNR and FQNEAQ (reference sequence). CDR3 length: 14 amino acids. The DNA for the CDR3 is TGTGCCAGCAGCTTATTGCTTGGAAACACTGAAGCTTTCTTT. This gives the protein CASSLLLGNTEAFF.

V usage is TRBV20-1 and J usage is TRBJ1-2; no reliable D call. Germline V gives CDR1 DFQATT, CDR2 SNEGSKA (reference sequence). This CDR3 spans 14 amino acids. V was pared by 3 bases and J by 5 bases, with 16 bases between. Written as DNA, the CDR3 is TGCAGTGCTAGTCCCCCCCAGCGATCATATGGCTACACCTTC. It is translated as CSASPPQRSYGYTF.

The gene calls are TRBV19 and TRBJ1-2; 8 bases are a match to TRBD1. The CDR3 has 15 amino acids. Per germline, CDR1 LNHDA and CDR2 SQIVND (reference sequence). The J segment lost 8 bases and the V segment lost 3 bases, leaving 11 bases of the junction unmatched. The CDR3 DNA reads as TGTGCCAGTAGTATCAGGGGGCAAGAATCTCGGGGCTACACCTTC. Amino acid sequence: CASSIRGQESRGYTF.